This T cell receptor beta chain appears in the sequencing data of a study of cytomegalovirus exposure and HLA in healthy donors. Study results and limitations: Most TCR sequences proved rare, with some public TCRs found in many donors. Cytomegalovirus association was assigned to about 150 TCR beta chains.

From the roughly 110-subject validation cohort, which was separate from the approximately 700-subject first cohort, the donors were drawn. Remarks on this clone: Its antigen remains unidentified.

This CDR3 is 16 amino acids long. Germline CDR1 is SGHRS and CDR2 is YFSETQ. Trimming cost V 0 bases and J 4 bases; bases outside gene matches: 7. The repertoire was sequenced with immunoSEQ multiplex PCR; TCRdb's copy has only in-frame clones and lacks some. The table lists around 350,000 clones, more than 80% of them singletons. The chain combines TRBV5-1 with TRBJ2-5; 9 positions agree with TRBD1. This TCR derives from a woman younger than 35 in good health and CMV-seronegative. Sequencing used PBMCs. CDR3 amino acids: CASSLAQGATVETQYF. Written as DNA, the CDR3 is TGCGCCAGCAGCTTGGCACAGGGGGCAACCGTAGAGACCCAGTACTTC.